A selection of T cell receptor beta chains follows, all from one sample in a study of blood T cell repertoires in COVID-19. Data came from immunoSEQ multiplex PCR; TCRdb stores just in-frame clones and leaves some out. The sample consists of some 110,000 clones, less than 80% of them appearing once. Sequencing used peripheral blood. These receptors all come from a man aged 45-65 years with acute or convalescent COVID-19. Each CDR3 is given with its conserved first and last residue. The D gene is left open where the match is weak. Not every row has a clone size; where given, it reads once, few, many or a size class.

j_call | clone_size | v_call | d_call | cdr3_nt | cdr3_aa
TRBJ1-1 | - | TRBV20-1 | - | TGCAGTGCTAGTTTTTGGGGGCAGAACACTGAAGCTTTCTTT | CSASFWGQNTEAFF
TRBJ2-5 | - | TRBV11-3 | TRBD1 | TGTGCCAGCAGCTTGGGCAGGGGGCAGGGAGAGACCCAGTACTTC | CASSLGRGQGETQYF
TRBJ1-1 | - | TRBV6-5 | - | TGTGCCAGCAGTACCCGACAGTTACCGGCTTTCTTT | CASSTRQLPAFF
TRBJ2-2 | few | TRBV6-5 | - | TGTGCCAGCAGTTACCAAGCGGACGCGAACACCGGGGAGCTGTTTTTT | CASSYQADANTGELFF
TRBJ2-5 | - | TRBV7-6 | TRBD2 | TGTGCCAGCAGCTTAGCTCCTAGCGGTCAAGAGACCCAGTACTTC | CASSLAPSGQETQYF
TRBJ2-7 | once | TRBV27 | TRBD2 | TGTGCCAGCAGTTTGGGCCCGGGACTAGCGCTACTGAGCGAGCAGTACTTC | CASSLGPGLALLSEQYF
TRBJ1-3 | few | TRBV4-1 | - | TGCGCCAGCAGCCAAGGCACTGCTGGAAACACCATATATTTT | CASSQGTAGNTIYF
TRBJ2-7 | few | TRBV14 | - | TGTGCCAGCAGCCAAGGAGAAACCGAGCAGTACTTC | CASSQGETEQYF
TRBJ2-7 | few | TRBV6-6 | - | TGTGCCAGCAGTTACGGGTACGGGCAGGGGTACGAGCAGTACTTC | CASSYGYGQGYEQYF
TRBJ2-5 | few | TRBV19 | TRBD2 | TGTGCCAGTAGTCCCCGTTCGGGGGGGTGGGAGACCCAGTACTTC | CASSPRSGGWETQYF
TRBJ2-7 | - | TRBV20-1 | - | TGCAGTGCTAGTTCCCTCGGGGGACAGCCTTTTTACGAGCAGTACTTC | CSASSLGGQPFYEQYF
TRBJ2-1 | - | TRBV5-1 | TRBD2 | TGCGCCAGCAGCTTGGCCCCCAGCGGGAGCAGGAATGAGCAGTTCTTC | CASSLAPSGSRNEQFF
TRBJ2-5 | - | TRBV7-7 | TRBD2 | TGTGCTAGCGGCGGGAGTGGGGAGACCCAGTACTTC | CASGGSGETQYF
TRBJ2-2 | - | TRBV29-1 | TRBD2 | TGCAGCGTTGAAATAAAAGGACTAGCGGCCAACACCGGGGAGCTGTTTTTT | CSVEIKGLAANTGELFF
TRBJ1-4 | - | TRBV10-1 | - | TGCGCCAGCAGGGCAATACTCCCAGGGAATCCTAATGAAAAACTGTTTTTT | CASRAILPGNPNEKLFF
TRBJ2-7 | - | TRBV15 | - | TGTGCCACCAGCAAGAGGCCTAACTACGAGCAGTACTTC | CATSKRPNYEQYF
TRBJ1-5 | - | TRBV4-1 | TRBD1 | TGCGCCAGCAGCCACGCCAGTCGACAGGGGGCGATTCAGCCCCAGCATTTT | CASSHASRQGAIQPQHF
TRBJ2-3 | - | TRBV4-1 | TRBD1 | TGCGCCAGCGCCCCCGGGACAGCGTCAGATACGCAGTATTTT | CASAPGTASDTQYF
TRBJ1-2 | once | TRBV20-1 | - | TGCAGTGCTAGAGGCGACTATGGCTACACCTTC | CSARGDYGYTF
TRBJ2-3 | - | TRBV24-1 | - | TGTGCCACCAGTGAACCAGACACAGATACGCAGTATTTT | CATSEPDTDTQYF
TRBJ2-2 | - | TRBV30 | TRBD2 | TGTGCCTGGAGCTCCTTGCGGGGGACCGGGGAGCTGTTTTTT | CAWSSLRGTGELFF
TRBJ1-2 | - | TRBV30 | TRBD1 | TGTGCCTGGAGTGTATGGGCAGGGGGCATAACTGGCTACACCTTC | CAWSVWAGGITGYTF
TRBJ2-1 | - | TRBV24-1 | - | TGTGCCACCAGTGATCTCGGGTTCAATGAGCAGTTCTTC | CATSDLGFNEQFF
TRBJ2-2 | - | TRBV5-4 | TRBD2 | TGTGCCAGCAGCCGCACTAGCGGGGGGCCCGGGGAGCTGTTTTTT | CASSRTSGGPGELFF
TRBJ2-3 | - | TRBV5-8 | - | TGTGCCAGCAGCGGCGTATGGGGCCTCCTTCCAGATACGCAGTATTTT | CASSGVWGLLPDTQYF